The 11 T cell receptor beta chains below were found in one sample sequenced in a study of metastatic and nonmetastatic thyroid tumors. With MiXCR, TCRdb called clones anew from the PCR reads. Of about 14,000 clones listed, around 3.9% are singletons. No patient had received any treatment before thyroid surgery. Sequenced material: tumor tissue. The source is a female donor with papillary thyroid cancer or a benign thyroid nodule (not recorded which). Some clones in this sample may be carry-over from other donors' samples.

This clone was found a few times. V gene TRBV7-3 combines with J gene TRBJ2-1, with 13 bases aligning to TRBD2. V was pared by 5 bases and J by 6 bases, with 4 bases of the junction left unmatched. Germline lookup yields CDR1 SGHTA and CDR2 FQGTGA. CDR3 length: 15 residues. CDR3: CASSQGLAGVNEQFF. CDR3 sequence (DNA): TGTGCCAGCAGCCAAGGACTAGCGGGAGTCAATGAGCAGTTCTTC.

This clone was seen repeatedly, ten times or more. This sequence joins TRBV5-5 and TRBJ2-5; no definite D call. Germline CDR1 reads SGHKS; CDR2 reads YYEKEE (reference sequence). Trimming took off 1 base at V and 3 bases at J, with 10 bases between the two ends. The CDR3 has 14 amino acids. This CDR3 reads CASSLLVGKETQYF. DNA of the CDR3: TGTGCCAGCAGCTTGCTCGTGGGGAAAGAGACCCAGTACTTC.

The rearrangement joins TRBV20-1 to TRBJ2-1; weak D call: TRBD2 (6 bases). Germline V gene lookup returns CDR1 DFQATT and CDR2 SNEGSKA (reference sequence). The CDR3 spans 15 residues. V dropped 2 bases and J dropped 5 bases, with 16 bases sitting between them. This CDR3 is CSARPGLRPHNEQFF. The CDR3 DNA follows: TGCAGTGCTAGACCGGGACTCCGACCTCACAATGAGCAGTTCTTC.

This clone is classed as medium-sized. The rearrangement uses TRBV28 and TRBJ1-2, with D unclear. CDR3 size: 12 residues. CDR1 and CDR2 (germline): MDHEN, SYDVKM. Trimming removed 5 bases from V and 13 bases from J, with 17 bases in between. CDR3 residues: CASSPPFGRLTF. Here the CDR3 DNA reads TGTGCCAGCAGTCCTCCCTTCGGGAGACTCACCTTC.

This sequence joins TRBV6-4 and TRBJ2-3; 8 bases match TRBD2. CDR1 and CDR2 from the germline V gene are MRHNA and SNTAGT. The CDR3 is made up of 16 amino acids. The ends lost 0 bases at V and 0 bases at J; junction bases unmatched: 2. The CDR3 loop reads CASSDSPSGSTDTQYF. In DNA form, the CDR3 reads TGTGCCAGCAGTGACTCGCCTAGCGGGAGCACAGATACGCAGTATTTT.

For the CDR3, the DNA is TGTGCCAGCAGCCAGCGATTCACAGATACGCAGTATTTT. It specifies CASSQRFTDTQYF. The chain carries TRBV7-2 and TRBJ2-3; D remains ambiguous. This CDR3 spans 13 amino acids. Germline loops: CDR1 SGHTA, CDR2 FQGNSA. V dropped 5 bases and J dropped 2 bases, with 8 bases sitting between them.

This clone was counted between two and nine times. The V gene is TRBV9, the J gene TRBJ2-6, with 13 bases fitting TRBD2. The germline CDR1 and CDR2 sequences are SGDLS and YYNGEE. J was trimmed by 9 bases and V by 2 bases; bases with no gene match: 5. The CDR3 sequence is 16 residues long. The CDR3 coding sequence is TGTGCCAGCAGCGTCAGGACTAGCGGGGGTGGCAACGTCCTGACTTTC. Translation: CASSVRTSGGGNVLTF.

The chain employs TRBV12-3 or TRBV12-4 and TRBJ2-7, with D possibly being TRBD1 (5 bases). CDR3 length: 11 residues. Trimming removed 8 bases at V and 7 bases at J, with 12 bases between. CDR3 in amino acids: CASAARGEQYF. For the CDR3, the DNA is TGTGCCAGCGCCGCTAGGGGAGAGCAGTACTTC.

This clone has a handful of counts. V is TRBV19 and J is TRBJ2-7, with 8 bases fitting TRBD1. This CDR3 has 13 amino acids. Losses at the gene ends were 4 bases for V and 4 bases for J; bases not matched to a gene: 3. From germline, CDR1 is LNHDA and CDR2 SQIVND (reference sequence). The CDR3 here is CASSTGQGYEQYF. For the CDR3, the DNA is TGTGCCAGTAGTACAGGACAGGGTTACGAGCAGTACTTC.

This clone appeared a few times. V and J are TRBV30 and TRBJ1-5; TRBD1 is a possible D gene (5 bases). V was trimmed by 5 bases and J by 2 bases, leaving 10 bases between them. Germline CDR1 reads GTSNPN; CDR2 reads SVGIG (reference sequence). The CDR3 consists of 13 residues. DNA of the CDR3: TGTGCCTGGGGGGGATCGGGCAATCAGCCCCAGCATTTT. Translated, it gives CAWGGSGNQPQHF.

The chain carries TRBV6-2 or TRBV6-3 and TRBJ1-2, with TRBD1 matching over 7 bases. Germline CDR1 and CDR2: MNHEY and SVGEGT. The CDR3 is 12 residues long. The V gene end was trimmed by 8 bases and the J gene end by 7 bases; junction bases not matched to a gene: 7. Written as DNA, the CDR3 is TGTGCCAGCGGGACAGAAGTGGGTGGCTACACCTTC. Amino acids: CASGTEVGGYTF.